This entry features one T cell receptor beta chain sequence. Its antigen is currently unknown. RNA was isolated and reverse transcribed to cDNA, the sequencing template. Sequencing was performed with immunoSEQ multiplex PCR; in TCRdb, only in-frame clones are kept and a portion is missing. The sample shows about 190,000 clones, more than 50% of them seen only once. The data are from a study of CD8+ T cells in alopecia areata. Study-wide findings and caveats: Tofacitinib significantly decreased scalp clonality and expanded CD8+ clones among top 100. Many expanded lesional clones stayed in scalp and blood while on tofacitinib.

Treatment described: oral pan-JAK inhibitor, 5-10 mg twice daily. Peripheral blood, together with lesional scalp punch biopsies, was collected from alopecia areata patients. Germline V gene sequence: CDR1 SGDLS, CDR2 YYNGEE. Unmatched junction bases numbered 6, after V lost 0 bases and J lost 3 bases. This CDR3 spans 16 amino acids. This TCR derives from a human donor with alopecia areata. The chain uses TRBV9 and TRBJ2-1; 7 bases are a match to TRBD1. Sequencing was performed on CD4+ T cells sorted from blood, taken at week 24, from a patient treated with tofacitinib. This CDR3 is CASSVERGQNYNEQFF. The CDR3 DNA follows: TGTGCCAGCAGCGTAGAAAGGGGACAGAACTACAATGAGCAGTTCTTC.